The T cell receptor beta chain under discussion was sequenced for a study of blood T cell repertoires in COVID-19. The V and J ends lost 8 bases and 0 bases respectively, with 5 bases between them. The CDR3 runs to 13 residues. The germline gives CDR1 MNHEY, CDR2 SVGAGI. Original data processing: From reference gene primer amplification, estimates of nucleated cell counts were derived. Only in-frame clones appear in the TCRdb table, and some are missing; sequencing was by immunoSEQ multiplex PCR. The V and J calls and clone size are taken from that table; D and trimming were inferred from the DNA. In the table there are about 210,000 clones, around 86% of which are singletons.

The TCR originated in a man aged 35 to 55 with acute COVID-19. The sample was PBMCs or T cells enriched from blood (not recorded which). The rearrangement joins TRBV6-5 to TRBJ2-6, with D unclear. This CDR3 reads CASSLSGANVLTF. The CDR3 nucleotides read TGTGCCAGCTCCCTCTCTGGGGCCAACGTCCTGACTTTC.